This TCR beta chain emerged from a study of PD-L1 blockade in urothelial cancer. Time point noted: peripheral blood 6 weeks after treatment start. Germline V gene sequence: CDR1 KGHSH, CDR2 LQKENI. Between the trimmed V and J ends, which lost 3 bases and 8 bases, there was a span of 13 bases. The CDR3 extends over 14 amino acids. Data came from immunoSEQ multiplex PCR; TCRdb stores just in-frame clones and leaves some out. The sample has some 120,000 clones, about 89% seen once. The rearrangement links TRBV18 to TRBJ1-4; TRBD1 is a possible D gene (5 bases). The material was PBMCs, obtained around atezolizumab (anti-PD-L1) treatment. The TCR originated in a man aged 55 to 70 with urothelial cancer. The CDR3 bases are TGTGCCAGCTCACCGGGGCAGGGTTGGGAAAAACTGTTTTTT. The encoded protein is CASSPGQGWEKLFF.